This TCR beta chain is drawn from a study of T cells in localized non-small cell lung cancer. Sequencing used immunoSEQ multiplex PCR; TCRdb keeps in-frame clones, though not all of them. The table has some 30,000 clones, roughly 94% seen once; the top ten hold around 0.66%. Study findings and constraints: As only one tumor region underwent sequencing, heterogeneity remains possible. There was an association of higher blood T cell density with longer overall survival. Peak T cell clonality was found in uninvolved adjacent lung, exceeding tumor. In adjacent lung, a median roughly 60 of the top 100 tumor clones were found.

In regard to this clone: Antigen unknown.

The germline V gene encodes CDR1 MNHNS and CDR2 SASEGT. V lost 4 bases to trimming and J lost 7 bases, with 10 bases between them. The CDR3 loop spans 12 amino acids. This sequence originates from a woman aged 35 to 69 with stage I lung adenocarcinoma. The chain has TRBV6-1 and TRBJ1-1, with TRBD1 as a possible D gene (5 bases). The material sequenced was peripheral blood, taken before any cancer treatment. The CDR3 region is CASSGTRFEAFF. Written as DNA, the CDR3 is TGTGCCAGCAGTGGGACAAGGTTTGAAGCTTTCTTT.